A selection of T cell receptor beta chains follows, all from one sample in a study of blood T cell repertoires in COVID-19. Some clones are missing from TCRdb's copy, which holds only in-frame ones; the method was immunoSEQ multiplex PCR. The table records some 62,000 clones, around 89% of them present only once. Input material: peripheral blood. All receptors come from a woman aged 55-70 years with COVID-19, enrolled during active disease. Both conserved end residues are part of each CDR3. The D gene is left open where the match is weak. Some rows have no size entry. The others give once, few or many, or a class for an expanded clone.

CDR3 protein	CDR3 DNA	D gene	clone size	J gene	V gene
CASTPGQGASGYTF	TGTGCCAGTACCCCGGGACAGGGGGCCTCTGGCTACACCTTC	TRBD1	NA	TRBJ1-2	TRBV19
CATRPGGSYNEQFF	TGTGCCACCAGGCCAGGGGGCTCCTACAATGAGCAGTTCTTC	TRBD1	NA	TRBJ2-1	TRBV24-1
CASSLAGAEPYGYTF	TGCGCCAGCAGCTTGGCCGGAGCTGAGCCCTATGGCTACACCTTC	NA	NA	TRBJ1-2	TRBV5-1
CASSLPLASGNTIYF	TGTGCCAGCAGCCTCCCCCTAGCCTCTGGAAACACCATATATTTT	NA	once	TRBJ1-3	TRBV14
CASSILYQPQHF	TGTGCCAGTAGTATCCTATATCAGCCCCAGCATTTT	NA	NA	TRBJ1-5	TRBV19
CASSFATYLDNEQFF	TGCGCCAGCAGCTTTGCGACATACTTAGACAATGAGCAGTTCTTC	NA	NA	TRBJ2-1	TRBV5-1
CASSRRDRGNYGYTF	TGTGCCAGCAGCCGCCGGGACAGGGGGAACTATGGCTACACCTTC	TRBD1	NA	TRBJ1-2	TRBV7-9
CASSISKNRGTDTQYF	TGTGCCAGTAGTATCTCCAAAAACAGGGGCACAGATACGCAGTATTTT	NA	NA	TRBJ2-3	TRBV19
CASTLTSTGNTEAFF	TGTGCCAGCACATTGACCTCTACAGGGAACACTGAAGCTTTCTTT	NA	NA	TRBJ1-1	TRBV6-5
CASSFGTSGGETQYF	TGTGCCAGCAGCTTTGGGACTAGCGGTGGAGAGACCCAGTACTTC	TRBD2	NA	TRBJ2-5	TRBV11-1
CASRHTGAQNTEAFF	TGTGCCAGCAGACACACAGGGGCGCAGAACACTGAAGCTTTCTTT	TRBD1	NA	TRBJ1-1	TRBV7-9
CASSLGVGTMSEQYF	TGTGCCAGCAGCTTAGGTGTTGGGACAATGAGCGAGCAGTACTTC	NA	NA	TRBJ2-7	TRBV11-1
CASSYGPTSEVYEQYF	TGTGCCAGCAGTTACGGACCGACTAGCGAGGTCTACGAGCAGTACTTC	TRBD2	few	TRBJ2-7	TRBV6-5
CASSQVGISRAGDTQYF	TGTGCCAGCAGCCAAGTCGGGATTTCCCGGGCAGGAGATACGCAGTATTTT	NA	NA	TRBJ2-3	TRBV3-1/TRBV3-2
CASRKGRDRGTEAFF	TGTGCCAGCAGAAAGGGCCGGGACAGGGGTACTGAAGCTTTCTTT	TRBD1	NA	TRBJ1-1	TRBV6-5
CASSLASSGVGGDEQYF	TGCGCCAGCAGCTTGGCAAGTTCGGGTGTCGGAGGGGACGAGCAGTACTTC	NA	few	TRBJ2-7	TRBV5-1
CASSPEQGPRETQYF	TGTGCCAGCAGCCCCGAACAGGGGCCAAGGGAGACCCAGTACTTC	TRBD1	NA	TRBJ2-5	TRBV5-4
CATSRDRGGGELFF	TGTGCCACCAGCAGAGATCGAGGCGGCGGGGAGCTGTTTTTT	NA	NA	TRBJ2-2	TRBV15
CASSVGADKATTEAFF	TGTGCCAGCAGCGTAGGGGCGGACAAGGCGACCACTGAAGCTTTCTTT	NA	NA	TRBJ1-1	TRBV9
CASSLRGGNTEAFF	TGTGCCAGCAGCTTAAGGGGGGGGAACACTGAAGCTTTCTTT	NA	NA	TRBJ1-1	TRBV11-3
CASSPPGLAGRHLFEQYF	TGTGCCAGCAGTCCCCCGGGACTAGCGGGAAGGCACCTTTTCGAGCAGTACTTC	TRBD2	NA	TRBJ2-7	TRBV28
CASSPRGLAGGPVQFF	TGTGCCAGCAGCCCACGAGGACTAGCGGGAGGGCCCGTGCAGTTCTTC	TRBD2	once	TRBJ2-1	TRBV11-3